Each of the 28 T cell receptor beta chains below was sequenced from the same sample in a study of graft-versus-host responses after intestinal transplantation. Profiling relied on immunoSEQ multiplex PCR, and the TCRdb table lists in-frame clones only, not all of them. The data hold 35,000 to 50,000 clones, with about 95% observed a single time. Material: PBMCs, obtained approximately 360 days after intestinal transplant. The receptors were sampled from a human patient who received an intestinal transplant, so some T cells may come from the graft donor.

The chain is built from TRBV18 and TRBJ1-4; D gene uncertain. Germline lookup yields CDR1 KGHSH and CDR2 LQKENI. This CDR3 region has 14 residues. V shed 3 bases and J shed 13 bases, with 18 bases lying between them. The CDR3 bases are TGTGCCAGCTCACCCACTGACATCCGGGGAAGACTGTTTTTT. The encoded protein is CASSPTDIRGRLFF. The whole variable domain, filled in from reference TRBV18 and TRBJ1-4, reads NAGVMQNPRHLVRRRGQEARLRCSPMKGHSHVYWYRQLPEEGLKFMVYLQKENIIDESGMPKERFSAEFPKEGPSILRIQQVVRGDSAAYFCASSPTDIRGRLFFGSGTQLSVL.

The chain has TRBV5-1 and TRBJ2-7, with 8 bases matching TRBD1. The CDR3 loop spans 14 amino acids. The V and J ends lost 5 bases and 5 bases, in that order; junction bases with no gene match: 9. The germline V gene has CDR1 SGHRS and CDR2 YFSETQ. The CDR3 is CASSSDRGSHEQYF. In nucleotides, the CDR3 is TGCGCCAGCAGTTCAGACAGGGGATCCCACGAGCAGTACTTC.

This rearrangement joins TRBV19 to TRBJ1-1; weak D call: TRBD1 (6 bases). Germline CDR1 LNHDA, CDR2 SQIVND (reference sequence). Trimming pared 7 bases from V and 2 bases from J, leaving 11 bases between. The CDR3 runs 13 residues. The CDR3 spells CASKDSLNTEAFF. CDR3 DNA: TGTGCCAGTAAGGACAGTCTTAACACTGAAGCTTTCTTT.

This rearrangement joins TRBV7-3 to TRBJ2-2, with D perhaps matching TRBD2 (6 bases). This CDR3 has 15 residues. The germline V and J ends were trimmed by 5 bases and 4 bases, with 14 bases remaining between them. The germline gives CDR1 SGHTA, CDR2 FQGTGA. DNA for the CDR3: TGTGCCAGCAGCATTAGCAGGGACTCCACCGGGGAGCTGTTTTTT. Protein: CASSISRDSTGELFF.

This rearrangement joins TRBV7-9 to TRBJ2-7; 7 positions match TRBD2. Germline values: CDR1 SEHNR, CDR2 FQNEAQ (reference sequence). V gave up 6 bases and J gave up 2 bases; unmatched junction bases: 10. CDR3 length: 15 residues. This CDR3 is CASRTGPGRAYEQYF. CDR3 coding DNA: TGTGCCAGCAGAACGGGACCAGGGAGGGCCTACGAGCAGTACTTC.

The genes are TRBV27 and TRBJ2-1; D may be TRBD1 (6 bases). V was pared by 5 bases and J by 9 bases, with 11 bases between. The CDR3 has 12 amino acids. CDR1 MNHEY and CDR2 SMNVEV come from the germline V gene (reference sequence). The CDR3 DNA follows: TGTGCCAGCAGTCTACCGACAGGTGAGCAGTTCTTC. Protein product: CASSLPTGEQFF.

CDR3 coding DNA: TGCGCCAGCAGCGTCAGGGAGGGGTCCTACGAGCAGTACTTC. This gives the protein CASSVREGSYEQYF. The rearrangement links TRBV5-1 to TRBJ2-7; 7 bases agree with TRBD2. The CDR3 is 14 amino acids. The V gene end was trimmed by 4 bases and the J gene end by 1 base; junction bases not matched to a gene: 5. Germline values: CDR1 SGHRS, CDR2 YFSETQ.

This clone was observed once. The rearrangement links TRBV2 to TRBJ1-4; 8 bases match TRBD1. The CDR3 covers 13 residues. From germline, CDR1 is SNHLY and CDR2 FYNNEI. The V and J ends lost 5 bases and 12 bases, in that order; junction bases with no gene match: 8. The CDR3 spells CASSPDRADELFF. The CDR3, as DNA: TGTGCCAGCAGTCCGGACAGGGCCGATGAACTGTTTTTT.

The chain employs TRBV15 and TRBJ1-5, with D possibly being TRBD1 (6 bases). The CDR3 sequence is 17 residues long. The germline V gene has CDR1 LNHNV and CDR2 YYDKDF (reference sequence). V lost 1 base to trimming and J lost 4 bases, with 17 bases between them. The CDR3 DNA reads TGTGCCACCAGCAGAGGACAGGCCTCCTGGTGGAATCAGCCCCAGCATTTT. Protein sequence: CATSRGQASWWNQPQHF.

This sequence joins TRBV6-6 and TRBJ1-4; 9 bases line up with TRBD1. Per germline, CDR1 MNHNY and CDR2 SVGAGI (reference sequence). Trimming at V came to 8 bases and at J to 7 bases, leaving 8 bases not matched to a gene. The CDR3 extends over 14 amino acids. The CDR3 protein is CASGTGQGREKLFF. CDR3 DNA: TGTGCCAGCGGGACGGGACAGGGCCGTGAAAAACTGTTTTTT.

Comments on this clone: An end of the junction differs from the germline gene, which may be a read error. The chain combines TRBV6-1 with TRBJ1-2; D unresolved. This CDR3 has 13 residues. Germline V gene data show CDR1 as MNHNS and CDR2 as SASEGT. Here the CDR3 DNA reads TGTGCCAGCAGTGGATCACCTAATTATGGCTACACCTTC. Protein product: CASSGSPNYGYTF.

This chain uses TRBV15 with TRBJ1-2; the D gene is possibly TRBD1 (5 bases). The length of the CDR3 is 15 residues. The V end lost 3 bases, the J end lost 4 bases, and 15 bases lay between the germline ends. CDR1 and CDR2 (germline): LNHNV, YYDKDF (reference sequence). In nucleotides, the CDR3 is TGTGCCACCAGCAGGTCGGGGGGGATCAGCTATGGCTACACCTTC. As protein: CATSRSGGISYGYTF.

This sequence joins TRBV9 and TRBJ2-3; D not resolved. The CDR3 sequence is 15 residues long. Deletions cut 0 bases from V and 1 base from J, with 9 bases between. Germline values: CDR1 SGDLS, CDR2 YYNGEE. The CDR3 DNA follows: TGTGCCAGCAGCGTAGACGGTAGCCGCACAGATACGCAGTATTTT. Its protein product is CASSVDGSRTDTQYF.

The rearrangement uses TRBV4-1 and TRBJ2-1, with D possibly TRBD1 on 6 matching bases. Per germline, CDR1 MGHRA and CDR2 YSYEKL. Trimming cost V 1 base and J 5 bases, with 15 bases left between them. The CDR3 totals 16 residues. CDR3 amino acids: CASSQVTEGVHNEQFF. The CDR3 nucleotides read TGCGCCAGCAGCCAAGTTACAGAGGGGGTCCACAATGAGCAGTTCTTC.

This clone appeared once. This chain joins TRBV5-1 and TRBJ2-3, with TRBD2 matching 11 bases. The V gene end was trimmed by 7 bases and the J gene end by 2 bases; junction bases not matched to a gene: 9. Germline lookup yields CDR1 SGHRS and CDR2 YFSETQ. The length of the CDR3 is 16 residues. Here the CDR3 DNA reads TGCGCCAGCGCCCTAGGGACTAGCGGCCACACAGATACGCAGTATTTT. Translation: CASALGTSGHTDTQYF.

The rearrangement links TRBV7-9 to TRBJ2-5; D not resolved. With 2 bases removed from V and 5 bases from J, the gap between germline ends came to 12 bases. Germline V gives CDR1 SEHNR, CDR2 FQNEAQ (reference sequence). The CDR3 runs 14 residues. CDR3: CASSLFASSETQYF. For the CDR3, the DNA is TGTGCCAGCAGCTTATTTGCCTCTTCGGAGACCCAGTACTTC.

V gene TRBV18 combines with J gene TRBJ1-4, with D possibly matching TRBD1 (5 bases). Germline CDR1 is KGHSH and CDR2 is LQKENI. Trimming took 3 bases from V and 8 from J, leaving 7 bases between them. The CDR3 length is 12 residues. In nucleotides, the CDR3 is TGTGCCAGCTCACCTCAGGGCGAAAAACTGTTTTTT. It codes for CASSPQGEKLFF.

The chain carries TRBV7-9 and TRBJ1-1, with D unclear. The CDR3 covers 15 residues. Per germline, CDR1 SEHNR and CDR2 FQNEAQ (reference sequence). Trimming left V 1 base short and J 0 bases short, with 9 bases between. The CDR3 DNA sequence: TGTGCCAGCAGCTTAGTTGGCAGGATGAACACTGAAGCTTTCTTT. This sequence encodes CASSLVGRMNTEAFF.

A word on this clone: This specimen includes other DNA sequences encoding the same CDR3. V gene TRBV10-3 combines with J gene TRBJ1-5, with D possibly TRBD1 on 5 matching bases. The germline CDR1 and CDR2 sequences are ENHRY and SYGVKD. V gave up 0 bases and J gave up 0 bases, with 12 bases separating them. The CDR3 has 17 amino acids. The CDR3: CAISESGGGNSNQPQHF. DNA for the CDR3: TGTGCCATCAGTGAGTCCGGGGGGGGGAATAGCAATCAGCCCCAGCATTTT.

The gene calls are TRBV9 and TRBJ1-6; tentatively, D is TRBD1 (6 bases). The germline V and J ends were trimmed by 4 bases and 5 bases, with 13 bases remaining between them. The CDR3 is 15 amino acids. The germline gives CDR1 SGDLS, CDR2 YYNGEE. The CDR3 loop is CASSTPTGDNSPLHF. In DNA form, the CDR3 reads TGTGCCAGCAGCACACCGACAGGAGATAATTCACCCCTCCACTTT.

J is TRBJ2-3 and V is TRBV5-1; 11 bases fit TRBD2. The junction had 6 bases not matched to a gene; V was cut back by 5 bases and J by 1 base. The V gene's germline CDR1 is SGHRS and CDR2 YFSETQ. The CDR3 has 16 residues. The CDR3 nucleotides are TGCGCCAGCAGATTAGCGGGGGGGCCGGGCACAGATACGCAGTATTTT. It yields the protein CASRLAGGPGTDTQYF.

Comments on this clone: Different DNA sequences within this sample yield the same CDR3. The CDR3 sequence: CASSLLGQRETQYF. CDR3 coding DNA: TGTGCCAGCAGCCTGCTGGGACAGCGAGAGACCCAGTACTTC. The chain recombines TRBV7-9 with TRBJ2-5; 7 bases match TRBD1. The ends lost 5 bases at V and 4 bases at J; junction bases unmatched: 7. The CDR3 spans 14 residues. Germline assignment: CDR1 SEHNR and CDR2 FQNEAQ (reference sequence).

This CDR3 is CASSRKITSKAEQYF. The CDR3 bases are TGTGCCAGCAGCCGCAAGATCACTAGCAAGGCCGAGCAGTACTTC. The chain joins TRBV5-6 to TRBJ2-7; possibly TRBD2 for D (6 bases). Trimming stripped 4 bases from V and 6 bases from J, with 20 bases between. CDR3 length equals 15 residues. Germline values: CDR1 SGHDT, CDR2 YYEEEE.

The J gene is TRBJ2-3, the V gene TRBV6-1; unclear D gene. CDR3 size: 12 residues. CDR1 and CDR2 from the germline V gene are MNHNS and SASEGT. Trimming removed 7 bases at V and 6 bases at J, with 11 bases between. The CDR3 DNA follows: TGTGCCAGCACCGAAACCGGGGATACGCAGTATTTT. It specifies CASTETGDTQYF.

This rearrangement joins TRBV15 to TRBJ2-1; no reliable D call. CDR1 LNHNV and CDR2 YYDKDF come from the germline V gene (reference sequence). The V gene lost 0 bases and the J gene lost 0 bases, with 6 bases spanning the gap. CDR3 size: 15 residues. The CDR3 loop reads CATSRDRNSYNEQFF. Here the CDR3 DNA reads TGTGCCACCAGCAGAGATCGTAACTCCTACAATGAGCAGTTCTTC.

The V call is TRBV6-5, the J call TRBJ2-7, with D possibly being TRBD2 (5 bases). With 2 bases removed from V and 6 bases from J, the gap between germline ends came to 11 bases. Germline assignment: CDR1 MNHEY and CDR2 SVGAGI. The CDR3 sequence is 13 residues long. The CDR3 here is CASSYVDAGEQYF. The CDR3 DNA is TGTGCCAGCAGTTACGTTGACGCGGGCGAGCAGTACTTC.

The chain links TRBV12-5 to TRBJ2-7, with D possibly being TRBD1 (6 bases). Germline CDR1 is LGHNT and CDR2 is FRNRAP. This CDR3 contains 17 residues. V was pared by 1 base and J by 2 bases, with 18 bases between. CDR3 coding DNA: TGTGCTAGTGGTTTGGAAACAGGCCGGGACACCGCCTACGAGCAGTACTTC. Its translation: CASGLETGRDTAYEQYF.

The J gene is TRBJ1-1, the V gene TRBV18; D might be TRBD1 (5 bases). Germline CDR1 is KGHSH and CDR2 is LQKENI. The germline V and J ends were trimmed by 0 bases and 7 bases, with 12 bases remaining between them. The CDR3 loop spans 14 amino acids. The CDR3 loop is CASSPPGDMGEAFF. DNA of the CDR3: TGTGCCAGCTCACCACCAGGGGATATGGGTGAAGCTTTCTTT.